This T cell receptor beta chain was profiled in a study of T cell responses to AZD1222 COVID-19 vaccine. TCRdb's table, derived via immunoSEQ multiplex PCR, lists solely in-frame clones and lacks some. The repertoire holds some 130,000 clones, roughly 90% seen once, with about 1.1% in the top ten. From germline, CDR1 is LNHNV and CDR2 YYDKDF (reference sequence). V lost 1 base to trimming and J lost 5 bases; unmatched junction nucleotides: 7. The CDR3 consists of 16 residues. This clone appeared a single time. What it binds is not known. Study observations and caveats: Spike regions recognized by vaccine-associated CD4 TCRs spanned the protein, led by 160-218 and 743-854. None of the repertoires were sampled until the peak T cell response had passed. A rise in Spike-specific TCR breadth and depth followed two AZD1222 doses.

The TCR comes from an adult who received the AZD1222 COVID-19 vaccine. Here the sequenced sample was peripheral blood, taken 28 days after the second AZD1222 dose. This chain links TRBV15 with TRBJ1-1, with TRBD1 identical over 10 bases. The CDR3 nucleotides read TGTGCCACCAGCAGAGGCCGACAGGGGGCGTTGACTGAAGCTTTCTTT. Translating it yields CATSRGRQGALTEAFF.